This paragraph covers one TCR beta chain sequence. Here immunoSEQ multiplex PCR was the method, and the copy in TCRdb shows in-frame clones only, minus some. The table records approximately 240,000 clones, 92% of them present only once. These data belong to a study of blood T cell repertoires in COVID-19. About the research overall: The United States, Italy and Spain supplied acute and convalescent COVID-19 samples.

Germline lookup yields CDR1 SEHNR and CDR2 FQNEAQ (reference sequence). V lost 5 bases to trimming and J lost 3 bases; unmatched junction nucleotides: 8. The CDR3 consists of 16 residues. The chain joins TRBV7-9 to TRBJ2-2, with 8 bases matching TRBD1. Sequencing was carried out using peripheral blood. This TCR was sampled from a man younger than 40 with COVID-19, enrolled during active disease. CDR3: CASSAQTGGYTGELFF. The CDR3 bases are TGTGCCAGCAGCGCCCAAACAGGGGGGTACACCGGGGAGCTGTTTTTT.